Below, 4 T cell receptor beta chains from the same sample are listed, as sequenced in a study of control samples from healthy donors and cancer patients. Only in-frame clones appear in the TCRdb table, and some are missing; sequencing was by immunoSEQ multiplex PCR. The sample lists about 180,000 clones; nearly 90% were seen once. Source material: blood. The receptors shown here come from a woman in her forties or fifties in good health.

The CDR3 nucleotides are TGTGCCAGCAGCCAACCCCCAGAGATCAATGAGCAGTTCTTC. This codes for CASSQPPEINEQFF. The chain is built from TRBV3-1 (or the pseudogene TRBV3-2) and TRBJ2-1; no clear D gene. The CDR3 sequence is 14 residues long. CDR1 is LGHDT and CDR2 is YNNKEL in the germline V gene (reference sequence). V gave up 2 bases and J gave up 6 bases, with 11 bases separating them.

The CDR3 DNA follows: TGTGCCAGCTCACCACTAGGTACGGGCGCTGGCTCTGGAAACACCATATATTTT. Its protein is CASSPLGTGAGSGNTIYF. The chain recombines TRBV18 with TRBJ1-3; D unclear. V lost 1 base and J 0 bases, leaving 16 bases between the germline ends. The germline V gene has CDR1 KGHSH and CDR2 LQKENI. The CDR3 extends over 18 amino acids.

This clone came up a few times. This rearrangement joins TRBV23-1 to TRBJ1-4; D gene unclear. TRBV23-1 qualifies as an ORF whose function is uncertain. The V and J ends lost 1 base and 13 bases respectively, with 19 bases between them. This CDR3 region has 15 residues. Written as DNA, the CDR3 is TGCGCCAGCAGTCAATGTCCCCCGGTGGGGTTGACACTGTTTTTT. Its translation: CASSQCPPVGLTLFF.

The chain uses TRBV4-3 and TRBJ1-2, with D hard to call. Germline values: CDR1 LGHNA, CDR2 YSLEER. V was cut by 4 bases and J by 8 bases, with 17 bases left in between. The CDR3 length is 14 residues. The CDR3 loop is CASSLGFGVDGYTF. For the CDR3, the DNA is TGCGCCAGCAGCCTTGGCTTTGGAGTGGACGGCTACACCTTC.